The 17 T cell receptor beta chains below were found in one sample sequenced in a study of blood T cell repertoires in COVID-19. Only in-frame clones appear in the TCRdb table, and some are missing; sequencing was by immunoSEQ multiplex PCR. The sample records about 280,000 clones, 90% being singletons. Specimen: PBMCs or T cells enriched from blood (not recorded which). These receptors all stem from a woman under 30 with acute COVID-19.

The chain uses TRBV14 and TRBJ2-2; perhaps TRBD1 as D (6 bases). Germline V CDR1 and CDR2: SGHDN, FVKESK. The CDR3 runs 12 residues. Trimming shortened V by 6 bases and J by 8 bases, and 10 bases separated the two germline ends. The CDR3 nucleotides are TGTGCCAGCAGTCGTGGACAGGGGGAGCTGTTTTTT. This translates into CASSRGQGELFF.

The chain joins TRBV28 to TRBJ1-5; maybe TRBD1 (6 bases). V lost 7 bases, J lost 3 bases, and 10 bases lay in between. Germline loops: CDR1 MDHEN, CDR2 SYDVKM. The CDR3 consists of 13 residues. CDR3 sequence reads: CASKQGSNQPQHF. As DNA, the CDR3 is TGTGCCAGCAAACAGGGATCCAATCAGCCCCAGCATTTT.

This sequence joins TRBV5-1 and TRBJ2-3, with D perhaps matching TRBD2 (6 bases). This CDR3 has 16 residues. CDR1 is SGHRS, CDR2 YFSETQ, per germline. V dropped 0 bases and J dropped 0 bases, with 11 bases sitting between them. CDR3 amino acids: CASSLEYGGSTDTQYF. CDR3 in DNA: TGCGCCAGCAGCTTGGAGTACGGGGGTAGCACAGATACGCAGTATTTT. The whole variable domain, remainder taken from reference TRBV5-1 and TRBJ2-3, is KAGVTQTPRYLIKTRGQQVTLSCSPISGHRSVSWYQQTPGQGLQFLFEYFSETQRNKGNFPGRFSGRQFSNSRSEMNVSTLELGDSALYLCASSLEYGGSTDTQYFGPGTRLTVL.

The chain is built from TRBV7-2 and TRBJ2-4; 7 bases align to TRBD2. CDR3 size: 19 residues. The germline CDR1 and CDR2 sequences are SGHTA and FQGNSA. V shed 1 base, J shed 3 bases, and the junction held 15 bases outside the gene matches. The CDR3 region has the DNA TGTGCCAGCAGCTTAGTTGGGACTATCACAACTTTGGGCAAAAACATTCAGTACTTC. Protein sequence: CASSLVGTITTLGKNIQYF.

J is TRBJ2-7 and V is TRBV27, with D perhaps TRBD1 (5 bases). The CDR3 is 15 residues long. Germline CDR1 MNHEY, CDR2 SMNVEV (reference sequence). The ends were cut back, 5 bases at V and 0 bases at J, with 14 bases in the middle. The CDR3 here is CASSPRGEYSYEQYF. The DNA of the CDR3 is TGTGCCAGCAGTCCTAGGGGCGAGTACTCCTACGAGCAGTACTTC.

V and J are TRBV5-5 and TRBJ2-7; D remains unclear. V was clipped by 1 base and J by 5 bases, with 10 bases between them. This CDR3 region has 13 residues. Looked up from germline, CDR1 is SGHKS and CDR2 is YYEKEE (reference sequence). CDR3 in DNA: TGTGCCAGCAGCTTGTTCCTATTTGACGAGCAGTACTTC. It encodes CASSLFLFDEQYF.

The V gene is TRBV11-2, the J gene TRBJ2-7; D unclear. The CDR3 is made up of 15 amino acids. Trimming shortened V by 5 bases and J by 4 bases, and 18 bases separated the two germline ends. The germline CDR1 and CDR2 sequences are SGHAT and FQNNGV. Here the CDR3 reads CASSQERLPLYEQYF. CDR3 nucleotide sequence: TGTGCCAGCAGCCAAGAACGACTTCCCCTTTACGAGCAGTACTTC.

A single count supports this clone. The gene calls are TRBV7-2 and TRBJ1-5; no clear D gene. Deletions cut 8 bases from V and 4 bases from J, with 12 bases between. CDR1 is SGHTA and CDR2 is FQGNSA in the germline V gene. The CDR3 totals 13 residues. The CDR3 region has the DNA TGTGCCAGCTCCACCCTAGTAAATCAGCCCCAGCATTTT. Its protein product is CASSTLVNQPQHF.

The rearrangement joins TRBV10-1 to TRBJ2-3, with TRBD1 identical over 9 bases. J was trimmed by 3 bases and V by 6 bases; bases with no gene match: 4. The CDR3 spans 14 residues. Germline V gene data show CDR1 as WNHNN and CDR2 as SYGVQD (reference sequence). This chain's CDR3 is CASSPGTGTDTQYF. CDR3 sequence (DNA): TGCGCCAGCAGCCCCGGGACAGGGACAGATACGCAGTATTTT.

The chain employs TRBV14 and TRBJ2-1, with D perhaps TRBD2 (6 bases). This CDR3 region has 13 residues. V was shortened by 1 base and J by 14 bases, with 15 bases between the two germline ends. The V gene's germline CDR1 is SGHDN and CDR2 FVKESK. This CDR3 is CASSQVGGNGEFF. The CDR3 DNA reads as TGTGCCAGCAGCCAAGTTGGCGGGAACGGGGAGTTCTTC.

This rearrangement joins TRBV5-1 to TRBJ1-1, with D possibly TRBD1 on 6 matching bases. In germline, CDR1 is SGHRS, CDR2 YFSETQ. This CDR3 is 14 amino acids long. Trimming took 2 bases from V and 0 from J, leaving 8 bases between them. This CDR3 is CASSLTGMNTEAFF. CDR3 DNA: TGCGCCAGCAGCTTAACAGGGATGAACACTGAAGCTTTCTTT.

CDR3 protein: CASSLDGSYEQYF. CDR3 bases: TGCGCCAGCAGCCTTGACGGGTCCTACGAGCAGTACTTC. V usage is TRBV5-1 and J usage is TRBJ2-7; D gene unclear. Germline V gives CDR1 SGHRS, CDR2 YFSETQ. Trimming left V 4 bases short and J 1 base short, with 9 bases between. This CDR3 has 13 amino acids.

This chain connects TRBV30 to TRBJ1-5, with D unclear. The CDR3 has 12 amino acids. Germline loops: CDR1 GTSNPN, CDR2 SVGIG (reference sequence). V was pared by 4 bases and J by 6 bases, with 10 bases between. The CDR3 bases are TGTGCCTGGAAGAAAGGAGGTCAGCCCCAGCATTTT. Translated, it gives CAWKKGGQPQHF.

This chain links TRBV12-3 or TRBV12-4 with TRBJ1-2, with a weak D call TRBD1 (5 bases). The CDR3 contains 13 residues. The ends were cut back, 6 bases at V and 3 bases at J, with 11 bases in the middle. CDR3 sequence reads: CASRPDTDYGYTF. CDR3 nucleotide sequence: TGTGCCAGCAGGCCGGACACTGACTATGGCTACACCTTC.

This chain uses TRBV19 with TRBJ2-3; 9 positions agree with TRBD1. The V gene end was trimmed by 5 bases and the J gene end by 2 bases; junction bases not matched to a gene: 5. Germline V gene data show CDR1 as LNHDA and CDR2 as SQIVND (reference sequence). The CDR3 consists of 15 residues. CDR3 loop: CASSLGQGHTDTQYF. CDR3 DNA: TGTGCCAGTAGTTTGGGACAGGGCCACACAGATACGCAGTATTTT.

CDR3 sequence: CASSLGGRPEETQYF. The CDR3, as DNA: TGCGCCAGCAGCTTGGGGGGCCGCCCTGAAGAGACCCAGTACTTC. The chain carries TRBV5-1 and TRBJ2-5; possible D gene TRBD1, 5 bases. Germline assignment: CDR1 SGHRS and CDR2 YFSETQ. The CDR3 contains 15 residues. V lost 0 bases to trimming and J lost 3 bases, with 12 bases between them.

J is TRBJ2-7 and V is TRBV20-1; 9 bases fit TRBD2. The J segment lost 5 bases and the V segment lost 3 bases, leaving 11 bases of the junction unmatched. Germline lookup yields CDR1 DFQATT and CDR2 SNEGSKA (reference sequence). This CDR3 region has 15 residues. The DNA for the CDR3 is TGCAGTGCTAGTGGACCGGGACTAGCTCTCCACGAGCAGTACTTC. Protein: CSASGPGLALHEQYF.